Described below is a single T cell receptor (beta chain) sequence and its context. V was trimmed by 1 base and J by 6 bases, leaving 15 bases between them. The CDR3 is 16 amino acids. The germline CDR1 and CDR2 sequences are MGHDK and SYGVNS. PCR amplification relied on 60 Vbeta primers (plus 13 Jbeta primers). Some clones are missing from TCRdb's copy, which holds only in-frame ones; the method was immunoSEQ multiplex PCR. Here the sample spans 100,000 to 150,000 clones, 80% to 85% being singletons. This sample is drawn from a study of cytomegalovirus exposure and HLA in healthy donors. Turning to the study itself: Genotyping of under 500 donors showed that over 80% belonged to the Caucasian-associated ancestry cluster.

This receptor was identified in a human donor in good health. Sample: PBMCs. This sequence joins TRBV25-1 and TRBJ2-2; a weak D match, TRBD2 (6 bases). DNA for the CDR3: TGTGCCAGCAGTGAATTTCGTGTCGGGGGTCCCGGGGAGCTGTTTTTT. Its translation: CASSEFRVGGPGELFF.